The 24 T cell receptor beta chains presented below share a single source sample, sequenced in a study of blood T cell repertoires in COVID-19. TCRdb's table, derived via immunoSEQ multiplex PCR, lists solely in-frame clones and lacks some. The data hold more than 95,000 clones, with about three quarters observed a single time. Sequencing was performed on peripheral blood. The receptors stem from a woman in her 70s with acute or convalescent COVID-19.

This chain joins TRBV24-1 and TRBJ2-5; 8 bases match TRBD2. Germline V lookup: CDR1 KGHDR, CDR2 SFDVKD. V trimming: 4 bases; J trimming: 5 bases; junction bases outside the gene matches: 17. The CDR3 has 18 amino acids. The CDR3 sequence: CATSEHPARGDHTETQYF. CDR3 sequence (DNA): TGTGCCACCAGTGAGCACCCGGCGCGGGGGGACCACACGGAGACCCAGTACTTC.

The chain joins TRBV7-2 to TRBJ1-1; 7 bases are shared with TRBD1. Trimming removed 1 base from V and 4 bases from J; junction bases left unmatched: 6. Germline V CDR1 and CDR2: SGHTA, FQGNSA. The CDR3 runs to 15 residues. This chain's CDR3 is CASSLVRGRGTEAFF. CDR3 DNA: TGTGCCAGCAGCTTAGTGAGGGGGCGGGGCACTGAAGCTTTCTTT.

V gene TRBV7-9 combines with J gene TRBJ1-4, with 10 nucleotides matching TRBD1. V lost 7 bases, J lost 8 bases, and 7 bases stayed unmatched. The CDR3 is 14 amino acids. The germline CDR1 and CDR2 sequences are SEHNR and FQNEAQ (reference sequence). The CDR3 loop reads CASTNRTGGEKLFF. The CDR3 DNA reads as TGTGCCAGCACAAATAGGACAGGGGGGGAAAAACTGTTTTTT.

The rearrangement links TRBV6-6 to TRBJ1-5, with D uncertain. Trimming removed 4 bases at V and 0 bases at J, with 7 bases between. Germline CDR1 MNHNY, CDR2 SVGAGI (reference sequence). The CDR3 length is 14 residues. The CDR3 DNA follows: TGTGCCAGCAGTTCTCCTTATAGCAATCAGCCCCAGCATTTT. Translation: CASSSPYSNQPQHF.

This chain uses TRBV18 with TRBJ1-4; D remains ambiguous. The CDR3 is 15 amino acids. V shed 1 base and J shed 4 bases, with 10 bases lying between them. CDR1 and CDR2 (germline): KGHSH, LQKENI. The chain's CDR3 is CASSPRWAVNEKLFF. In DNA, the CDR3 is TGTGCCAGCTCACCACGCTGGGCCGTTAATGAAAAACTGTTTTTT.

The J gene is TRBJ1-3, the V gene TRBV27, with D maybe TRBD1 (5 bases). The V end lost 6 bases, the J end lost 0 bases, and 12 bases lay between the germline ends. Germline V lookup: CDR1 MNHEY, CDR2 SMNVEV (reference sequence). The CDR3 has 15 residues. The CDR3 spells CASSISGGSGNTIYF. The CDR3 DNA reads TGTGCCAGCAGCATATCGGGGGGCTCTGGAAACACCATATATTTT.

V usage is TRBV13 and J usage is TRBJ2-5; the match to TRBD2 covers 7 bases. This CDR3 has 16 amino acids. V lost 3 bases, J lost 5 bases, and 12 bases stayed unmatched. CDR1 PRHDT and CDR2 FYEKMQ come from the germline V gene (reference sequence). The CDR3 region is CASSFKPGGSRETQYF. CDR3 DNA: TGTGCCAGCAGCTTTAAGCCCGGGGGGTCGCGGGAGACCCAGTACTTC.

Only one count was recorded for this clone. The chain couples TRBV3-1 (or the pseudogene TRBV3-2) to TRBJ1-3; no definite D call. Trimming left V 2 bases short and J 11 bases short, with 16 bases between. This CDR3 region has 14 residues. The V gene's germline CDR1 is LGHDT and CDR2 YNNKEL (reference sequence). CDR3 in amino acids: CASSQSNRRGPIYF. CDR3 coding DNA: TGTGCCAGCAGCCAAAGTAATAGGAGAGGGCCCATATATTTT.

The chain recombines TRBV3-1 (or the pseudogene TRBV3-2) with TRBJ1-2; 7 bases fit TRBD1. The germline V gene has CDR1 LGHDT and CDR2 YNNKEL (reference sequence). The CDR3 has 13 residues. V trimming: 4 bases; J trimming: 4 bases; junction bases outside the gene matches: 3. The CDR3 DNA is TGTGCCAGCAGCCCTCGGGACAGCTATGGCTACACCTTC. It encodes CASSPRDSYGYTF.

V usage is TRBV6-2 or TRBV6-3 and J usage is TRBJ2-2; TRBD1 agrees at 12 bases. The CDR3 sequence is 17 residues long. The junction had 7 bases not matched to a gene; V was cut back by 2 bases and J by 6 bases. From germline, CDR1 is MNHEY and CDR2 SVGEGT. The CDR3 spells CASSYPRDRGLSGELFF. The CDR3 nucleotides are TGTGCCAGCAGTTACCCTCGGGACAGGGGGCTGTCCGGGGAGCTGTTTTTT.

This clone came up a few times. This chain joins TRBV19 and TRBJ2-7, with 9 nucleotides matching TRBD1. Trimming at V came to 4 bases and at J to 7 bases, leaving 5 bases not matched to a gene. In germline, CDR1 is LNHDA, CDR2 SQIVND (reference sequence). The CDR3 totals 13 residues. The DNA of the CDR3 is TGTGCCAGTAGTACTAGGGACAGGGTGGAGCAGTACTTC. Translating it yields CASSTRDRVEQYF.

The chain is built from TRBV3-1 (or the pseudogene TRBV3-2) and TRBJ1-4; 7 bases match TRBD1. CDR3 length: 14 residues. V shed 0 bases and J 8 bases; nucleotides not matched to a gene: 3. Germline V CDR1 and CDR2: LGHDT, YNNKEL (reference sequence). CDR3 bases: TGTGCCAGCAGCCAAGAAGGGACAGTCGAAAAACTGTTTTTT. As protein: CASSQEGTVEKLFF.

The chain links TRBV30 to TRBJ1-2; 8 bases line up with TRBD1. Looked up from germline, CDR1 is GTSNPN and CDR2 is SVGIG (reference sequence). The CDR3 is 13 residues long. V dropped 3 bases and J dropped 2; count of bases not matched to a gene: 2. DNA of the CDR3: TGTGCCTGGAGCAGGGGGCAGAACTATGGCTACACCTTC. Its protein product is CAWSRGQNYGYTF.

This clone was counted only a few times. This chain uses TRBV10-1 with TRBJ2-1; no definite D call. The V and J ends lost 8 bases and 5 bases respectively, with 22 bases between them. Germline V CDR1 and CDR2: WNHNN, SYGVQD (reference sequence). This CDR3 comprises 16 residues. The CDR3 reads CASPRQSCCRDNEQFF. The DNA of the CDR3 is TGCGCCAGCCCGAGGCAATCCTGCTGCCGAGACAATGAGCAGTTCTTC.

This clone occurred a few times. The chain links TRBV25-1 to TRBJ1-1; 7 bases map to TRBD1. V shed 4 bases, J shed 1 base, and the junction held 6 bases outside the gene matches. Germline V gives CDR1 MGHDK, CDR2 SYGVNS. CDR3 length: 15 amino acids. The CDR3 bases are TGTGCCAGCAGTGTACTAAGGGGGCGGAACACTGAAGCTTTCTTT. Residues: CASSVLRGRNTEAFF.

The count of this clone is one. The chain is built from TRBV2 and TRBJ1-1; possibly TRBD1 for D (6 bases). CDR1 and CDR2 from the germline V gene are SNHLY and FYNNEI. The CDR3 length is 13 residues. V shed 7 bases and J shed 1 base, with 10 bases lying between them. In DNA form, the CDR3 reads TGTGCCAGCAACAGGGTACCGAACACTGAAGCTTTCTTT. It translates to CASNRVPNTEAFF. Combining the CDR3 with reference TRBV2 and TRBJ1-1 gives the whole variable domain EPEVTQTPSHQVTQMGQEVILRCVPISNHLYFYWYRQILGQKVEFLVSFYNNEISEKSEIFDDQFSVERPDGSNFTLKIRSTKLEDSAMYFCASNRVPNTEAFFGQGTRLTVV.

This clone has just one count. This sequence joins TRBV7-2 and TRBJ1-5, with unresolved D. This CDR3 region has 17 residues. Germline assignment: CDR1 SGHTA and CDR2 FQGNSA. Between the trimmed V and J ends, which lost 1 base and 2 bases, there was a span of 15 bases. CDR3 in DNA: TGTGCCAGCAGCTTAGAATCCCGGGGATCGGGCAATCAGCCCCAGCATTTT. It specifies CASSLESRGSGNQPQHF.

The chain couples TRBV3-1 (or the pseudogene TRBV3-2) to TRBJ2-1; perhaps TRBD1 as D (7 bases). The germline CDR1 and CDR2 sequences are LGHDT and YNNKEL (reference sequence). Trimming shortened V by 4 bases and J by 2 bases, and 12 bases separated the two germline ends. This CDR3 spans 15 amino acids. In DNA, the CDR3 is TGTGCCAGCAGCCGCAGGGGGGAGCCCTACAATGAGCAGTTCTTC. Translated, it gives CASSRRGEPYNEQFF.

The chain uses TRBV7-6 and TRBJ2-5; 7 bases line up with TRBD2. CDR3 length: 14 residues. The junction had 2 bases not matched to a gene; V was cut back by 0 bases and J by 4 bases. In germline, CDR1 is SGHVS, CDR2 FNYEAQ. DNA for the CDR3: TGTGCCAGCAGCTTAGCGGGGGAGGGAGAGACCCAGTACTTC. Translated: CASSLAGEGETQYF.

V and J are TRBV10-1 and TRBJ2-2; TRBD1 aligns across 7 bases. Germline V CDR1 and CDR2: WNHNN, SYGVQD (reference sequence). V lost 0 bases and J lost 1; bases outside the gene matches: 2. The CDR3 length is 16 residues. The CDR3 nucleotides read TGCGCCAGCAGTGAGTCTCGGACAGGGAACACCGGGGAGCTGTTTTTT. Encoded protein: CASSESRTGNTGELFF.

The chain recombines TRBV18 with TRBJ2-1; 15 nucleotides align to TRBD2. The J segment lost 4 bases and the V segment lost 3 bases, leaving 10 bases of the junction unmatched. Per germline, CDR1 KGHSH and CDR2 LQKENI. CDR3 length: 19 amino acids. The DNA for the CDR3 is TGTGCCAGCTCACCCCTGGGGACTAGCGGGGGGACGCAATACAATGAGCAGTTCTTC. Translating it yields CASSPLGTSGGTQYNEQFF.

The rearrangement links TRBV28 to TRBJ2-7; the D gene is possibly TRBD1 (6 bases). V gave up 8 bases and J gave up 6 bases, with 20 bases separating them. The CDR3 length is 14 residues. Germline assignment: CDR1 MDHEN and CDR2 SYDVKM. CDR3 in DNA: TGTGCCAGCCTAAGGGGGACACTGGGGAGCGAGCAGTACTTC. It codes for CASLRGTLGSEQYF.

This chain uses TRBV19 with TRBJ1-1; 8 bases are a match to TRBD1. Germline V lookup: CDR1 LNHDA, CDR2 SQIVND (reference sequence). The CDR3 length is 15 residues. V shed 8 bases, J shed 0 bases, and the junction held 8 bases outside the gene matches. This CDR3 is CASGLTGELNTEAFF. CDR3 bases: TGTGCCAGTGGCCTGACAGGGGAGTTGAACACTGAAGCTTTCTTT. Full variable domain (missing parts from reference TRBV19 and TRBJ1-1): DGGITQSPKYLFRKEGQNVTLSCEQNLNHDAMYWYRQDPGQGLRLIYYSQIVNDFQKGDIAEGYSVSREKKESFPLTVTSAQKNPTAFYLCASGLTGELNTEAFFGQGTRLTVV.

The chain has TRBV5-1 and TRBJ1-2; 7 bases align to TRBD1. The V and J ends lost 3 bases and 7 bases, in that order; junction bases with no gene match: 6. This CDR3 contains 13 residues. The germline gives CDR1 SGHRS, CDR2 YFSETQ. The CDR3 nucleotides read TGCGCCAGCAGCTCCATGACAGGGACTGGCTACACCTTC. It is translated as CASSSMTGTGYTF.